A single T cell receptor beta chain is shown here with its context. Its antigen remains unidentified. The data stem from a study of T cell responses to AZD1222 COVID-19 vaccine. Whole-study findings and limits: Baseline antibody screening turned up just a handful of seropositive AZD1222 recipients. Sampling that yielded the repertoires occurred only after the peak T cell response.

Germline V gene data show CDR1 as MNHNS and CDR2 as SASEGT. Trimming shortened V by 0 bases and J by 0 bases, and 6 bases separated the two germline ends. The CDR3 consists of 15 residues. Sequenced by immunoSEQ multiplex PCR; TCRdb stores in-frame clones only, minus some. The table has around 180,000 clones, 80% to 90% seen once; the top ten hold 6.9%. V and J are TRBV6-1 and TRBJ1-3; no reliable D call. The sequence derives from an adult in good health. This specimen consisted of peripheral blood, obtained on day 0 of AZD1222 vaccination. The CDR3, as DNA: TGTGCCAGCAGTGAAGCGTTAGACTCTGGAAACACCATATATTTT. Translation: CASSEALDSGNTIYF.